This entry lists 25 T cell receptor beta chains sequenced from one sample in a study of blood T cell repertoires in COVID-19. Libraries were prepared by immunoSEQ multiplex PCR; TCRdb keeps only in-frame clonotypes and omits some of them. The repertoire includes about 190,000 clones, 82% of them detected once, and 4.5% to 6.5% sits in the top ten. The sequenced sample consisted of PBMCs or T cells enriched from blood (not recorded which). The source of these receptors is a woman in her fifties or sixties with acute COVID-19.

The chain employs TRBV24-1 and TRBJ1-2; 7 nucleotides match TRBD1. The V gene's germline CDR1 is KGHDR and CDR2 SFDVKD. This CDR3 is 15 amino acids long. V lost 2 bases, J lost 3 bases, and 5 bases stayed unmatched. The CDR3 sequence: CATSDSRGTDYGYTF. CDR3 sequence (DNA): TGTGCCACCAGTGATTCCCGGGGGACAGACTATGGCTACACCTTC.

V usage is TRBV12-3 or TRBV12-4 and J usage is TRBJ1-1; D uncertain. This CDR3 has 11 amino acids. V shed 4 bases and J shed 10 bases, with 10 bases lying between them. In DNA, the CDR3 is TGTGCCAGCAGTTATAAGGGAGGAGCTTTCTTT. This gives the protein CASSYKGGAFF.

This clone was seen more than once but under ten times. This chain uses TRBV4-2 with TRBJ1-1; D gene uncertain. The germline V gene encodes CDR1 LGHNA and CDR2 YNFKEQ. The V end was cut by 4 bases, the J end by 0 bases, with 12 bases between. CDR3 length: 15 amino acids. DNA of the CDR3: TGTGCCAGCAGCCCCTCTGGCGGTATGAACACTGAAGCTTTCTTT. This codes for CASSPSGGMNTEAFF.

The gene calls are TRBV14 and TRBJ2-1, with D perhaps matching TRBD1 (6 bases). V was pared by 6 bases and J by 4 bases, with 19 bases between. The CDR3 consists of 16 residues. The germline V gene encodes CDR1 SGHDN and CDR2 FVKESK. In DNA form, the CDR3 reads TGTGCCAGCAGGGCAATGGGGCCGGACAGATACAATGAGCAGTTCTTC. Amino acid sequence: CASRAMGPDRYNEQFF. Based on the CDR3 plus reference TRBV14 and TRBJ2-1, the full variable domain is EAGVTQFPSHSVIEKGQTVTLRCDPISGHDNLYWYRRVMGKEIKFLLHFVKESKQDESGMPNNRFLAERTGGTYSTLKVQPAELEDSGVYFCASRAMGPDRYNEQFFGPGTRLTVL.

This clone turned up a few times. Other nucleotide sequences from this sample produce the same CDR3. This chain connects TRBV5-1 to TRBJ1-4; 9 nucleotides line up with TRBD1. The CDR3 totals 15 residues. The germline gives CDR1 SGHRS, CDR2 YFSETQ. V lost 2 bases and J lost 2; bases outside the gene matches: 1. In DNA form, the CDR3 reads TGCGCCAGCAGCTTACAGGGGGCGACTAATGAAAAACTGTTTTTT. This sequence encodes CASSLQGATNEKLFF.

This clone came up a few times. Here the CDR3 DNA reads TGTGCCACCTCGGGGGGGGCTAGCAATCAGCCCCAGCATTTT. This gives the protein CATSGGASNQPQHF. The chain uses TRBV28 and TRBJ1-5; tentatively, D is TRBD1 (6 bases). The CDR3 is made up of 14 amino acids. Germline CDR1 is MDHEN and CDR2 is SYDVKM. The germline V and J ends were trimmed by 10 bases and 0 bases, with 13 bases remaining between them.

The CDR3 DNA reads as TGTGCCAGTAGTATGAGACCAGGGAAGGGTGAAAAACTGTTTTTT. It translates to CASSMRPGKGEKLFF. The chain couples TRBV19 to TRBJ1-4, with D perhaps TRBD1 (5 bases). Trimming cost V 3 bases and J 7 bases, with 15 bases left between them. The germline V gene has CDR1 LNHDA and CDR2 SQIVND (reference sequence). The CDR3 has 15 residues.

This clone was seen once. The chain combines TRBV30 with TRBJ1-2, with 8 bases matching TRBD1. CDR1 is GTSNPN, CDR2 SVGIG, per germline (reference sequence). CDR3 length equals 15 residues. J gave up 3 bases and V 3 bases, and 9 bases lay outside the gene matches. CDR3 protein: CAWRNRAGGDYGYTF. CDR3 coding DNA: TGTGCCTGGAGAAATAGGGCAGGGGGCGACTATGGCTACACCTTC.

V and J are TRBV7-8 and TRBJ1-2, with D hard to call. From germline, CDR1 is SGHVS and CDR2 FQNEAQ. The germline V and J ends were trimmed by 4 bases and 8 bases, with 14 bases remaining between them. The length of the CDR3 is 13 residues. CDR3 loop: CASSSRTGWGYTF. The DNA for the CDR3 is TGTGCCAGCAGCTCCCGGACTGGATGGGGCTACACCTTC.

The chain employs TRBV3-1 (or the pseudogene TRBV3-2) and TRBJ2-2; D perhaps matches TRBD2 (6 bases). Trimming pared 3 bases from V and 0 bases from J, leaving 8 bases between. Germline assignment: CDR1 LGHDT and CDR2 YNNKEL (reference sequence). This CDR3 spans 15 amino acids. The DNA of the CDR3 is TGTGCCAGCAGCCACGGCGGGACGAACACCGGGGAGCTGTTTTTT. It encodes CASSHGGTNTGELFF.

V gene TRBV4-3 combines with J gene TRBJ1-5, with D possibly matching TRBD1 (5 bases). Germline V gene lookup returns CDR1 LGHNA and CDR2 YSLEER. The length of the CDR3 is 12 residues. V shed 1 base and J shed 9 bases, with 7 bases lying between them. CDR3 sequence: CASSQVRAPQHF. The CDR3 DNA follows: TGCGCCAGCAGCCAAGTCAGGGCGCCCCAGCATTTT.

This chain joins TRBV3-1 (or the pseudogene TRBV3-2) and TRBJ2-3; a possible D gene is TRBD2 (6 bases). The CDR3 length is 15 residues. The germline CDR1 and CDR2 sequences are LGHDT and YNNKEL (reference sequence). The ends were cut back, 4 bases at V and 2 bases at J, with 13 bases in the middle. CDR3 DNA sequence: TGTGCCAGCAGCCTAAACCGGGGACTCACAGATACGCAGTATTTT. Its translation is CASSLNRGLTDTQYF.

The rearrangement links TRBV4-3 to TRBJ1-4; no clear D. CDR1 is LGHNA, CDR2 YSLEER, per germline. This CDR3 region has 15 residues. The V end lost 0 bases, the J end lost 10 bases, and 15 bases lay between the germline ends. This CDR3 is CASSQDGQASGKLFF. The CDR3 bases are TGCGCCAGCAGCCAAGATGGGCAGGCCTCTGGAAAACTGTTTTTT.

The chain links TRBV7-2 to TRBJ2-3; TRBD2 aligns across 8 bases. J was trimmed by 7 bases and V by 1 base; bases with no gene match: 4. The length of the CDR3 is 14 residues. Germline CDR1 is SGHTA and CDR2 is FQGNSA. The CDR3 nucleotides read TGTGCCAGCAGCTTAGGACTAGCGATGAATACGCAGTATTTT. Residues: CASSLGLAMNTQYF.

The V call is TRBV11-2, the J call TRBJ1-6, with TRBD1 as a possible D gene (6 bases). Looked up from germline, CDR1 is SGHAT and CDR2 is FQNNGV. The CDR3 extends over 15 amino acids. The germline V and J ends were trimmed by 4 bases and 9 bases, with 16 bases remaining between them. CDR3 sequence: CASSSPRGGSSPLHF. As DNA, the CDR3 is TGTGCCAGCAGCTCGCCCCGCGGGGGCAGTTCACCCCTCCACTTT.

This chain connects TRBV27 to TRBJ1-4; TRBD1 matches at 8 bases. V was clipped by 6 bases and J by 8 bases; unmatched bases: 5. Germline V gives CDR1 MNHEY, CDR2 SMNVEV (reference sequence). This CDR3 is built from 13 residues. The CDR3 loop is CASRDRVNEKLFF. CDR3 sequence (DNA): TGTGCCAGCAGGGACAGGGTCAACGAAAAACTGTTTTTT. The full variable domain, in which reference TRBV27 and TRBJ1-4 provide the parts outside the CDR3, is EAQVTQNPRYLITVTGKKLTVTCSQNMNHEYMSWYRQDPGLGLRQIYYSMNVEVTDKGDVPEGYKVSRKEKRNFPLILESPSPNQTSLYFCASRDRVNEKLFFGSGTQLSVL.

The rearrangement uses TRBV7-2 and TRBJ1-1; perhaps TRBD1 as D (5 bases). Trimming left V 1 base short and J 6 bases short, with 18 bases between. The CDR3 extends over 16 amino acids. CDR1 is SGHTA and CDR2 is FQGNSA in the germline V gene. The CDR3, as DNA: TGTGCCAGCAGCTTAGGGGACTGGGCCCTGGGTCCTGAAGCTTTCTTT. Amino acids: CASSLGDWALGPEAFF.

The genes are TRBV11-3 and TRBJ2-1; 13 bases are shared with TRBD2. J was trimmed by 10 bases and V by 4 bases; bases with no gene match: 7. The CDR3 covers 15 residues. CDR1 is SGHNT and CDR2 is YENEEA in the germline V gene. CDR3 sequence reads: CASSWTSGRWGEQFF. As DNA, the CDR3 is TGTGCCAGCAGCTGGACTAGCGGGAGATGGGGAGAGCAGTTCTTC.

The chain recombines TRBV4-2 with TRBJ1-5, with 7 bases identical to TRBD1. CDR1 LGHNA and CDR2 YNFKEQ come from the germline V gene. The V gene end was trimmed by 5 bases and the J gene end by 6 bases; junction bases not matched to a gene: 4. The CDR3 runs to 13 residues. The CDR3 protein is CASSKGAGQPQHF. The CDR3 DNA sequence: TGTGCCAGCAGCAAGGGGGCGGGTCAGCCCCAGCATTTT.

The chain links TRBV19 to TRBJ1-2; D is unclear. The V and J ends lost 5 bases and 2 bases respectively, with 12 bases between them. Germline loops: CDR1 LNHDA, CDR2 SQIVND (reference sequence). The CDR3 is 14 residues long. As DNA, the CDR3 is TGTGCCAGTAGTGAGAGGACGGGAAACTATGGCTACACCTTC. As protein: CASSERTGNYGYTF. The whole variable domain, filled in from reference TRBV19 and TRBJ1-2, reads DGGITQSPKYLFRKEGQNVTLSCEQNLNHDAMYWYRQDPGQGLRLIYYSQIVNDFQKGDIAEGYSVSREKKESFPLTVTSAQKNPTAFYLCASSERTGNYGYTFGSGTRLTVV.

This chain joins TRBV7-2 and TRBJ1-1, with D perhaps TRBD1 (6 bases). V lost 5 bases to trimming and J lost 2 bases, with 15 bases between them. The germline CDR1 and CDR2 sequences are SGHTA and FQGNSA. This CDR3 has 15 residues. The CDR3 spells CASSAQGSFNTEAFF. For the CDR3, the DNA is TGTGCCAGCAGCGCCCAGGGGTCTTTTAACACTGAAGCTTTCTTT.

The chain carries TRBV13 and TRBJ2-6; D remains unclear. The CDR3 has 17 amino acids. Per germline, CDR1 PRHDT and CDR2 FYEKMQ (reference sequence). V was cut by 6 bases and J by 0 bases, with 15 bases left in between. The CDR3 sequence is CASRHLFQASGANVLTF. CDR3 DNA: TGTGCCAGCAGACATCTCTTCCAGGCCTCTGGGGCCAACGTCCTGACTTTC.

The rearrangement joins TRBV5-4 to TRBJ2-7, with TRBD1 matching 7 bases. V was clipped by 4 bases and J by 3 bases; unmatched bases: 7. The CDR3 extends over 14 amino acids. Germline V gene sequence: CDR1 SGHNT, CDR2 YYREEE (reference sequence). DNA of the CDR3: TGTGCCAGCAGCCGAGGACAGGATCTCTACGAGCAGTACTTC. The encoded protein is CASSRGQDLYEQYF.

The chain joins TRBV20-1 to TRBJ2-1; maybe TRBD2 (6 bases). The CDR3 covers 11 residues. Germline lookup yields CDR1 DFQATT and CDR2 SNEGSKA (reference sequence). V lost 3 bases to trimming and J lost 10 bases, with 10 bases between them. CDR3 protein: CSASSGVEQFF. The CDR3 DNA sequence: TGCAGTGCTAGCTCGGGAGTCGAGCAGTTCTTC.

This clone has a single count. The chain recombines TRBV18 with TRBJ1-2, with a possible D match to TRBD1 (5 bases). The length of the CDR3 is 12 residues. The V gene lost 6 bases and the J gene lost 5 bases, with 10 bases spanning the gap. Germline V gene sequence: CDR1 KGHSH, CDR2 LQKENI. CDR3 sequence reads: CASSFDSYGYTF. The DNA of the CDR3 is TGTGCCAGCTCCTTTGACAGTTATGGCTACACCTTC.